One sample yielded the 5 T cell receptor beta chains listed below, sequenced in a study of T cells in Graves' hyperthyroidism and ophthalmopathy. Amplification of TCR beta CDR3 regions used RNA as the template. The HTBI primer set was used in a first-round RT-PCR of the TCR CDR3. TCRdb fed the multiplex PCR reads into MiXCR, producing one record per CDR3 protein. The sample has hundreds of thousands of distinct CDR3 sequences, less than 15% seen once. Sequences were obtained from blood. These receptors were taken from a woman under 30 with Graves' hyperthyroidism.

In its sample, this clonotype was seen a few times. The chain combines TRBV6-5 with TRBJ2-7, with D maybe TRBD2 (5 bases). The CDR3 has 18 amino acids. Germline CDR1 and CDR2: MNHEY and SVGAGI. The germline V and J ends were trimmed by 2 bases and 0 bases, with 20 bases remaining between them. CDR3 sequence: CASSYPPISGRSSYEQYF. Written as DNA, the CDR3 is TGTGCCAGCAGTTACCCGCCGATATCGGGAAGGAGCTCCTACGAGCAGTACTTC.

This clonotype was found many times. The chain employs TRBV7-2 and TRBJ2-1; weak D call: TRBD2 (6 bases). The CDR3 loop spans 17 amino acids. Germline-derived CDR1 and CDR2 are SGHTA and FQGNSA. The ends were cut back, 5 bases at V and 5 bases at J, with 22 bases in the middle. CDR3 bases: TGTGCCAGCAGCCCCCGGGGTGCTTTGCGGGGTCACAATGAGCAGTTCTTC. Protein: CASSPRGALRGHNEQFF.

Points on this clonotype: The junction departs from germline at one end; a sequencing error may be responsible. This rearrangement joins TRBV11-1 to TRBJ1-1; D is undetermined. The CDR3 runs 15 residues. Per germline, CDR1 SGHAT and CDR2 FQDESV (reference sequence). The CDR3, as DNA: TGTGCCAGCAGCTTAGTTGGGATAATGAACATTGAAGCTTTCTTT. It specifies CASSLVGIMNIEAFF.

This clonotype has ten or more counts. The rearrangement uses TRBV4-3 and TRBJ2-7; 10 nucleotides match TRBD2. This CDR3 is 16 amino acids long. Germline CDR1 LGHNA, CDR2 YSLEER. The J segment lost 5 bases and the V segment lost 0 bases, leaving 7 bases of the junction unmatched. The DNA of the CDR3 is TGCGCCAGCAGCCAAGATGGACTAGCGGACGTGAACGAGCAGTACTTC. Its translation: CASSQDGLADVNEQYF.

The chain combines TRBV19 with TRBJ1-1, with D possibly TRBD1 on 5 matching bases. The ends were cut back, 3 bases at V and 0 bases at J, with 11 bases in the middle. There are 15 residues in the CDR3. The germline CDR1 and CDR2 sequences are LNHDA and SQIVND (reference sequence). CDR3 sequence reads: CASSMASGVNTEAFF. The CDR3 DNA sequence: TGTGCCAGTAGTATGGCCTCGGGGGTGAACACTGAAGCTTTCTTT. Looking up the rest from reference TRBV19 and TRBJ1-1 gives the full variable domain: DGGITQSPKYLFRKEGQNVTLSCEQNLNHDAMYWYRQDPGQGLRLIYYSQIVNDFQKGDIAEGYSVSREKKESFPLTVTSAQKNPTAFYLCASSMASGVNTEAFFGQGTRLTVV.